The clone carrying this TCR beta chain was observed at least ten times. The antigen is not known. Control and CVID samples contributed equal amounts of genomic DNA. Libraries were prepared by immunoSEQ multiplex PCR; TCRdb keeps only in-frame clonotypes and omits some of them. The sample contains tens of thousands of clones, none occurring once; 10% lies in the top ten. The data derive from a study of T cell clonality in common variable immunodeficiency. The study's findings and limits: CVID subjects shared fewer TCRbeta clones than healthy controls did.

Sequences were obtained from peripheral blood mononuclear cells. This sequence originates from a person aged 18-69 years in good health.

CDR3: CASSWSGIDYEQYF. CDR3 DNA, as far as it was read: TGTGCCAGCAGCTGGAGCGGGATTGACTACGAG. The gene calls are TRBV7-8 and TRBJ2-7; 7 bases fit TRBD2. The observed sequence ends 3 residues before the CDR3 terminus, with the missing tail filled in from the germline J gene. The CDR3 has 14 amino acids. The V segment lost 4 bases and the J segment 3 bases; nucleotides outside the gene matches: 6. The germline V gene has CDR1 SGHVS and CDR2 FQNEAQ.